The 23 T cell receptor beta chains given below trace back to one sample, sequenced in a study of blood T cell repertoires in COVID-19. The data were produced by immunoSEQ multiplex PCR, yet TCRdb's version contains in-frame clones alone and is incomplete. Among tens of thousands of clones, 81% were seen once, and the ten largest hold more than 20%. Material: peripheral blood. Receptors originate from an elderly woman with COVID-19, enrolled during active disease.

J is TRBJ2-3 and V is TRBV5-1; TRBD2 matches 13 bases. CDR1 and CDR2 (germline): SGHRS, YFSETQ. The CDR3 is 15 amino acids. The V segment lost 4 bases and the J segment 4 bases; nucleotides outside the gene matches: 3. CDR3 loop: CASSRTSGSSDTQYF. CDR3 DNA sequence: TGCGCCAGCAGCAGGACTAGCGGGAGTTCAGATACGCAGTATTTT.

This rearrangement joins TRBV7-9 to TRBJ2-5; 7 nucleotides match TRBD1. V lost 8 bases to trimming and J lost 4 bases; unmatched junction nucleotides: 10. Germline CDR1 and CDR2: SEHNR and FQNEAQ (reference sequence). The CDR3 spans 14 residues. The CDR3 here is CASSRGREGETQYF. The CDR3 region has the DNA TGTGCCAGCTCGAGGGGGCGCGAGGGAGAGACCCAGTACTTC.

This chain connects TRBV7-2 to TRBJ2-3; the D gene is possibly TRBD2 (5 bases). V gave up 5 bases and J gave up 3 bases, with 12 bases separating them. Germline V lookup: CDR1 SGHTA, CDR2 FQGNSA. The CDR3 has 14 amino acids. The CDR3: CASSPGLITDTQYF. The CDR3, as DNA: TGTGCCAGCAGCCCAGGACTGATAACAGATACGCAGTATTTT.

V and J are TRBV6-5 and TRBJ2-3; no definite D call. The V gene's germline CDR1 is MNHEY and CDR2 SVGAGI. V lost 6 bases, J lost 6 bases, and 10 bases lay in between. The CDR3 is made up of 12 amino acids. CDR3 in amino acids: CASSPTSDTQYF. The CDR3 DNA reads TGTGCCAGCAGCCCCACTTCGGATACGCAGTATTTT.

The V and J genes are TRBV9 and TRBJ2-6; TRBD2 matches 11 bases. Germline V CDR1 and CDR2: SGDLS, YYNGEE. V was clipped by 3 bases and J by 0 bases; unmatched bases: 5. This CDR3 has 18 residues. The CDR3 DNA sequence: TGTGCCAGCAGCGCCGGACTAGCGGGTTTCTCTGGGGCCAACGTCCTGACTTTC. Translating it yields CASSAGLAGFSGANVLTF.

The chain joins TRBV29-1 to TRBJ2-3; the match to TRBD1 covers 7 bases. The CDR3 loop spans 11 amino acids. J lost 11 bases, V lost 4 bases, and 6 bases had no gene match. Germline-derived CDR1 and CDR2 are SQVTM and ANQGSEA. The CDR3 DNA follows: TGCAGCGTTGGAGTTTCAGGGGGGCAGTATTTT. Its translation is CSVGVSGGQYF.

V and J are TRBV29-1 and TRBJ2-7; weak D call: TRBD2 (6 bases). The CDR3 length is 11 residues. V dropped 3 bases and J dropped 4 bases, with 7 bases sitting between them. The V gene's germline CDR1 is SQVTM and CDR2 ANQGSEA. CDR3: CSVDGGYEQYF. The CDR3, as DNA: TGCAGCGTTGATGGGGGGTACGAGCAGTACTTC.

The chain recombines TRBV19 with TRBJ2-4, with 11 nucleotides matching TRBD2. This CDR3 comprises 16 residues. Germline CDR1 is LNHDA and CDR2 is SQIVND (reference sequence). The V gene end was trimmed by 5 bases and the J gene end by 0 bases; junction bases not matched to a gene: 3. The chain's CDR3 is CASSASGRLAKNIQYF. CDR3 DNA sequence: TGTGCCAGTAGTGCTAGCGGGAGGCTAGCCAAAAACATTCAGTACTTC.

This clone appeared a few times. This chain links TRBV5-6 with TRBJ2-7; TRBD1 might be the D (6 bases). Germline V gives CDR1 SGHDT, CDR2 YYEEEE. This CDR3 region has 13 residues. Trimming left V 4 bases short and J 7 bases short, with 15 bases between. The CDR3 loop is CASSPRGIREQYF. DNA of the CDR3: TGTGCCAGCAGCCCCAGGGGAATCAGGGAGCAGTACTTC.

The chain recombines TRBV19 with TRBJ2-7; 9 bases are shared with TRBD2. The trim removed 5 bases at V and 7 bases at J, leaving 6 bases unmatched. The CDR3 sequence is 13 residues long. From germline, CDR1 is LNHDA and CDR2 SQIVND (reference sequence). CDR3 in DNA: TGTGCCAGTAGTTCTCTAGCGGGATGGGAGCAGTACTTC. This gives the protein CASSSLAGWEQYF.

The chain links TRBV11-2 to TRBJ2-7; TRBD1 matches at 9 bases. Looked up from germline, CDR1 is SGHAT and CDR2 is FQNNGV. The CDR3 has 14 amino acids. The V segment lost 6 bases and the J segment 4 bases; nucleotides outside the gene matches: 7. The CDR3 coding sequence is TGTGCCAGCAGTTCTACAGGGGGCGGGTACGAGCAGTACTTC. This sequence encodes CASSSTGGGYEQYF.

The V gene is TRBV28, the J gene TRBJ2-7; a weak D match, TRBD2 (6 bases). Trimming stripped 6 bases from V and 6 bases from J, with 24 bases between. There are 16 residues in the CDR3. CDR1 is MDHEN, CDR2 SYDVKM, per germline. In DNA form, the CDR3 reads TGTGCCAGCAGACCCGGAACTAGCAACCTGAACCTCGAGCAGTACTTC. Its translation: CASRPGTSNLNLEQYF. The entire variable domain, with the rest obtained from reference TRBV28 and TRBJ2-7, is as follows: DVKVTQSSRYLVKRTGEKVFLECVQDMDHENMFWYRQDPGLGLRLIYFSYDVKMKEKGDIPEGYSVSREKKERFSLILESASTNQTSMYLCASRPGTSNLNLEQYFGPGTRLTVT.

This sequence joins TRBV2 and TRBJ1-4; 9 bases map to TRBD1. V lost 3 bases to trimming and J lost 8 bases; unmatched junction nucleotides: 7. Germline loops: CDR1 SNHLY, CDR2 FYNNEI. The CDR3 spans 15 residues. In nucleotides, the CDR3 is TGTGCCAGCAGTGAGGGGGACAGGGATGGGGAAAAACTGTTTTTT. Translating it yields CASSEGDRDGEKLFF.

The CDR3 nucleotides are TGTGCCAGCAGTGGACAGTCTAACTATGGCTACACCTTC. This sequence encodes CASSGQSNYGYTF. The chain uses TRBV2 and TRBJ1-2; possible D gene TRBD1, 5 bases. From germline, CDR1 is SNHLY and CDR2 FYNNEI. The CDR3 is made up of 13 amino acids. V was shortened by 4 bases and J by 0 bases, with 6 bases between the two germline ends.

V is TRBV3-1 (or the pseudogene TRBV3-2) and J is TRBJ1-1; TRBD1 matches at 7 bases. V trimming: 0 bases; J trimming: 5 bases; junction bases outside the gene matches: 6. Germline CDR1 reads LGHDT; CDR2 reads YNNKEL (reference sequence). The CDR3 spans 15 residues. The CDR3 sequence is CASSQDRNRGTEAFF. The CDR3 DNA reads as TGTGCCAGCAGCCAAGATAGGAACAGGGGAACTGAAGCTTTCTTT.

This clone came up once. The CDR3 is CASSLEGDYYEQYF. The DNA of the CDR3 is TGTGCCAGCAGCTTAGAGGGCGATTACTACGAGCAGTACTTC. The chain employs TRBV11-3 and TRBJ2-7; no firm D call. The ends were cut back, 0 bases at V and 3 bases at J, with 9 bases in the middle. The CDR3 extends over 14 amino acids. From germline, CDR1 is SGHNT and CDR2 YENEEA.

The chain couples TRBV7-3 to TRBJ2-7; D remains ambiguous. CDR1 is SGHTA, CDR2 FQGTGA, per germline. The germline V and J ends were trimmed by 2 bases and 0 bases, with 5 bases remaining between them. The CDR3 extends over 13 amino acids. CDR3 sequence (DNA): TGTGCCAGCAGCTTACCCAACTCCTACGAGCAGTACTTC. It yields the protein CASSLPNSYEQYF.

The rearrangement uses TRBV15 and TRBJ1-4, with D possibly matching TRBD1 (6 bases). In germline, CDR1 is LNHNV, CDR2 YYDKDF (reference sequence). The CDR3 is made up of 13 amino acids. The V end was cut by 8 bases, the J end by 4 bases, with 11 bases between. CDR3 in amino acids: CATRDTSNEKLFF. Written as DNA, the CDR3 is TGTGCCACCCGGGACACTAGTAATGAAAAACTGTTTTTT.

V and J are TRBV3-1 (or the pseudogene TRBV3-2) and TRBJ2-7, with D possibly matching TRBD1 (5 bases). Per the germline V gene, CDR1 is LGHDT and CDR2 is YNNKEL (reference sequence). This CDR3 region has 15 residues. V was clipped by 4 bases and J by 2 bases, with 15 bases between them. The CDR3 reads CASSPRQIGPYEQYF. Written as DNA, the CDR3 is TGTGCCAGCAGCCCTAGACAGATTGGGCCCTACGAGCAGTACTTC.

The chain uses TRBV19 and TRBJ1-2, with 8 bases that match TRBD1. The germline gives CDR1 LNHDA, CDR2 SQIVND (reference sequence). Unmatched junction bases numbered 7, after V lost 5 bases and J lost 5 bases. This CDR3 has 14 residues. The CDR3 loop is CASSLQGAAYGYTF. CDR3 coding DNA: TGTGCCAGTAGTCTGCAGGGGGCGGCATATGGCTACACCTTC.

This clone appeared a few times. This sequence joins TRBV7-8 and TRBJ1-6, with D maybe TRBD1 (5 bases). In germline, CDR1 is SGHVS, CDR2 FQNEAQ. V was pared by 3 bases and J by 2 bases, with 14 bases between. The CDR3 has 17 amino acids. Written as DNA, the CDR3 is TGTGCCAGCAGCTTTAGACAGCCCGGCGCCTATAATTCACCCCTCCACTTT. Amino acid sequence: CASSFRQPGAYNSPLHF.

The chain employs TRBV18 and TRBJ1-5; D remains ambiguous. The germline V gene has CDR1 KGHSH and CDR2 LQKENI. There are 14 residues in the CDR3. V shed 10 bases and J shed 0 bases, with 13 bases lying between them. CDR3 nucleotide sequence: TGTGCCACCTCGTCTCAGTCTAGCAATCAGCCCCAGCATTTT. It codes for CATSSQSSNQPQHF.

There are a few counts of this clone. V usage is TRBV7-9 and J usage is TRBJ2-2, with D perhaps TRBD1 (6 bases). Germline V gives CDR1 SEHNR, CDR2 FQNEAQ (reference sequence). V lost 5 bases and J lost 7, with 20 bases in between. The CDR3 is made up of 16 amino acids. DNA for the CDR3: TGTGCCAGCAGCGACCGGGACATCGCGCTTATCGGGGAGCTGTTTTTT. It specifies CASSDRDIALIGELFF.